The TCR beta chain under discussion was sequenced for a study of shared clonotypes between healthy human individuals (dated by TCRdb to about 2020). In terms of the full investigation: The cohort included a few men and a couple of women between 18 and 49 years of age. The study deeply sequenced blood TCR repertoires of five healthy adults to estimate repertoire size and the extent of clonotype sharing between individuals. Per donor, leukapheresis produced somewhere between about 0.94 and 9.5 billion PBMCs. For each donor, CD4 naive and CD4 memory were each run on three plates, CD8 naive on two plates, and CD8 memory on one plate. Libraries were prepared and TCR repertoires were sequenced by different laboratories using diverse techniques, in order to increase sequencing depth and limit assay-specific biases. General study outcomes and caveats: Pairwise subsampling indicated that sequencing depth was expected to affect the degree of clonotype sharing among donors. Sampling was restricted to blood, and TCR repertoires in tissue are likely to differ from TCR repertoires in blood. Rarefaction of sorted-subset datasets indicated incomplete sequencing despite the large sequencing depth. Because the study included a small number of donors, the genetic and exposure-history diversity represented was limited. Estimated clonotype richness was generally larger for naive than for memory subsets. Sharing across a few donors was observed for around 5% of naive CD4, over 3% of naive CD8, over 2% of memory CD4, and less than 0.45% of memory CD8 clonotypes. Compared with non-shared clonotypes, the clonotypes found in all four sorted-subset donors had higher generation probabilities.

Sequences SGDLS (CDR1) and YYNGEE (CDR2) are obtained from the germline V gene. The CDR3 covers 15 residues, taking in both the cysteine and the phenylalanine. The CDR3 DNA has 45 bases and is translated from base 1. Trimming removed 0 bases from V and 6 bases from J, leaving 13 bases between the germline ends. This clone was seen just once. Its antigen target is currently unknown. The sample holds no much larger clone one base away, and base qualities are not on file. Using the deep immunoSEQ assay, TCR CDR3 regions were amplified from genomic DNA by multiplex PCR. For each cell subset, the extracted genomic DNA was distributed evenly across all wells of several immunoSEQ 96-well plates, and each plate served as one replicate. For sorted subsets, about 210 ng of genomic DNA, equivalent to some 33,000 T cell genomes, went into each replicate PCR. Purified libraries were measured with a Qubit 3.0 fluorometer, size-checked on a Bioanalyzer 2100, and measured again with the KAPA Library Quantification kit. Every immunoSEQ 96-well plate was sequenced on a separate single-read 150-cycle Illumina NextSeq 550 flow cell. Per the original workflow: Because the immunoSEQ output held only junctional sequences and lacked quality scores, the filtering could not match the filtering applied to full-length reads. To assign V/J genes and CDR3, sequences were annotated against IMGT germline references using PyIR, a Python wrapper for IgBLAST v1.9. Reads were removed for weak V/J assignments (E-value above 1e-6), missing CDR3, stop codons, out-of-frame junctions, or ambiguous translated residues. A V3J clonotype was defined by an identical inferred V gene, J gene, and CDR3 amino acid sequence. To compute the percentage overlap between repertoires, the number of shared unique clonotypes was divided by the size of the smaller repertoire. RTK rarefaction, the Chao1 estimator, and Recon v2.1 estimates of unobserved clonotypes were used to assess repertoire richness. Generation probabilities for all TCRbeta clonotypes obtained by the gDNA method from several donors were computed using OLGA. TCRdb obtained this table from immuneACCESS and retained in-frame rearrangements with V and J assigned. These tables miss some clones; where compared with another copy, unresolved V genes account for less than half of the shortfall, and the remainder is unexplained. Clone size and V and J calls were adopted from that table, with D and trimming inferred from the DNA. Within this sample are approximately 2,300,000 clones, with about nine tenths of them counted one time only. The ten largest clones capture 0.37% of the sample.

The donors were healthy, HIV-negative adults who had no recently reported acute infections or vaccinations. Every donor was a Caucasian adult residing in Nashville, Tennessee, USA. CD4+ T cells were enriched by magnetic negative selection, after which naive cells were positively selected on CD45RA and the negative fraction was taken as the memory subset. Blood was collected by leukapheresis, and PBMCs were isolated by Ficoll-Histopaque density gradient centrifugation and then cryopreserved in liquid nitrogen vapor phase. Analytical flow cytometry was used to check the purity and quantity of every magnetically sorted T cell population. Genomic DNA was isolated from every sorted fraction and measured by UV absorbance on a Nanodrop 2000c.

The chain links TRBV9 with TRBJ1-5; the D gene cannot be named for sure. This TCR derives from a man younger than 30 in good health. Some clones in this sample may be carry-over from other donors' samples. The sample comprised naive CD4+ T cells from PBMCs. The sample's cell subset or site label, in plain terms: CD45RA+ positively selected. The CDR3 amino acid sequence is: CASSVEPVVGQPQHF. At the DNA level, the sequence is TGTGCCAGCAGCGTAGAACCCGTAGTAGGTCAGCCCCAGCATTTT.